Each of the 32 T cell receptor beta chains below was sequenced from the same sample in a study of blood T cell repertoires in COVID-19. Libraries were prepared by immunoSEQ multiplex PCR; TCRdb keeps only in-frame clonotypes and omits some of them. The sample holds some 140,000 clones, more than 80% seen once. The sample consisted of peripheral blood. The receptors shown here come from a man aged 50 to 60 with acute or convalescent COVID-19.

The genes are TRBV19 and TRBJ1-5, with a weak D call TRBD1 (5 bases). The CDR3 length is 16 residues. V was trimmed by 7 bases and J by 3 bases, leaving 19 bases between them. In germline, CDR1 is LNHDA, CDR2 SQIVND (reference sequence). Here the CDR3 reads CASMALGGGYNQPQHF. CDR3 DNA: TGTGCCAGTATGGCCCTGGGGGGAGGATACAATCAGCCCCAGCATTTT.

The chain is built from TRBV2 and TRBJ1-3; TRBD1 might be the D (5 bases). The V gene lost 1 base and the J gene lost 0 bases, with 10 bases spanning the gap. Germline V gene data show CDR1 as SNHLY and CDR2 as FYNNEI. The CDR3 covers 16 residues. The CDR3 loop reads CASSEGGGSSGNTIYF. CDR3 sequence (DNA): TGTGCCAGCAGTGAAGGGGGGGGAAGCTCTGGAAACACCATATATTTT.

V usage is TRBV11-2 and J usage is TRBJ2-1; maybe TRBD2 (5 bases). The CDR3 consists of 16 residues. From germline, CDR1 is SGHAT and CDR2 FQNNGV. V was clipped by 0 bases and J by 1 base, with 10 bases between them. CDR3 in amino acids: CASSLERGGSYNEQFF. The CDR3 region has the DNA TGTGCCAGCAGCTTAGAACGGGGTGGGTCCTACAATGAGCAGTTCTTC.

The chain recombines TRBV7-9 with TRBJ1-3, with D unresolved. CDR1 and CDR2 (germline): SEHNR, FQNEAQ (reference sequence). Trimming removed 2 bases at V and 2 bases at J, with 7 bases between. The CDR3 runs to 14 residues. The CDR3 DNA reads as TGTGCCAGCAGCTTAACTCAGGCTGGAAACACCATATATTTT. Translated, it gives CASSLTQAGNTIYF.

V is TRBV5-1 and J is TRBJ2-1, with D perhaps TRBD2 (6 bases). This CDR3 contains 15 residues. The germline V gene encodes CDR1 SGHRS and CDR2 YFSETQ. Trimming removed 0 bases from V and 2 bases from J, with 9 bases in between. The CDR3 DNA reads as TGCGCCAGCAGCTTGGAGGGCGGGACCTACAATGAGCAGTTCTTC. Translating gives CASSLEGGTYNEQFF. The full variable domain, with the rest looked up from reference TRBV5-1 and TRBJ2-1, is KAGVTQTPRYLIKTRGQQVTLSCSPISGHRSVSWYQQTPGQGLQFLFEYFSETQRNKGNFPGRFSGRQFSNSRSEMNVSTLELGDSALYLCASSLEGGTYNEQFFGPGTRLTVL.

V and J are TRBV19 and TRBJ1-2; 7 bases are a match to TRBD1. The trim removed 6 bases at V and 13 bases at J, leaving 11 bases unmatched. The CDR3 runs 12 residues. The V gene's germline CDR1 is LNHDA and CDR2 SQIVND (reference sequence). Here the CDR3 DNA reads TGTGCCAGTAGGGGAGACAGGGAATCCAGCACCTTC. It translates to CASRGDRESSTF.

The chain is built from TRBV18 and TRBJ2-5; no clear D gene. The CDR3 runs 14 residues. Germline values: CDR1 KGHSH, CDR2 LQKENI. V lost 6 bases to trimming and J lost 1 base, with 12 bases between them. The CDR3 DNA sequence: TGTGCCAGCTCCCGCGAACCGAGCCAAGAGACCCAGTACTTC. It encodes CASSREPSQETQYF.

As DNA, the CDR3 is TGTGCCAGCCGCAATCCAGGGATTAATGAAAAACTGTTTTTT. This codes for CASRNPGINEKLFF. The chain joins TRBV7-9 to TRBJ1-4; a weak D match, TRBD1 (5 bases). The CDR3 spans 14 residues. The ends were cut back, 8 bases at V and 4 bases at J, with 14 bases in the middle. Germline loops: CDR1 SEHNR, CDR2 FQNEAQ (reference sequence).

The rearrangement joins TRBV7-2 to TRBJ1-5; D call uncertain. V lost 0 bases and J 4 bases, leaving 10 bases between the germline ends. This CDR3 contains 15 residues. Germline assignment: CDR1 SGHTA and CDR2 FQGNSA. CDR3 in DNA: TGTGCCAGCAGCTTAGCAGGCGGGGAAAATCAGCCCCAGCATTTT. This encodes CASSLAGGENQPQHF.

This clone showed up just once. V usage is TRBV9 and J usage is TRBJ1-4; 7 bases match TRBD1. CDR3 size: 14 residues. Germline assignment: CDR1 SGDLS and CDR2 YYNGEE. V shed 3 bases, J shed 9 bases, and the junction held 8 bases outside the gene matches. CDR3 region: CASSARDSPQKLFF. The CDR3 bases are TGTGCCAGCAGCGCCCGGGACAGCCCTCAAAAACTGTTTTTT.

The chain has TRBV6-5 and TRBJ1-2; TRBD1 might be the D (5 bases). Germline assignment: CDR1 MNHEY and CDR2 SVGAGI. V lost 7 bases to trimming and J lost 4 bases, with 16 bases between them. The CDR3 covers 14 residues. The CDR3 reads CASTRQRGGYGYTF. CDR3 DNA sequence: TGTGCCAGCACCCGCCAAAGGGGCGGCTATGGCTACACCTTC.

This sequence joins TRBV2 and TRBJ1-5; D may be TRBD1 (5 bases). The CDR3 totals 13 residues. V was trimmed by 6 bases and J by 3 bases, leaving 9 bases between them. CDR1 and CDR2 (germline): SNHLY, FYNNEI. The CDR3 nucleotides read TGTGCCAGCAGACGACAGCACAATCAGCCCCAGCATTTT. This sequence encodes CASRRQHNQPQHF. Full variable domain (rest looked up from reference TRBV2 and TRBJ1-5): EPEVTQTPSHQVTQMGQEVILRCVPISNHLYFYWYRQILGQKVEFLVSFYNNEISEKSEIFDDQFSVERPDGSNFTLKIRSTKLEDSAMYFCASRRQHNQPQHFGDGTRLSIL.

V usage is TRBV5-1 and J usage is TRBJ2-5, with TRBD1 matching over 7 bases. The CDR3 runs 14 residues. The germline V gene encodes CDR1 SGHRS and CDR2 YFSETQ. V gave up 4 bases and J gave up 2 bases; unmatched junction bases: 5. CDR3 in DNA: TGCGCCAGCAGCGCTGGACAGGTACAAGAGACCCAGTACTTC. Its protein product is CASSAGQVQETQYF.

The chain combines TRBV27 with TRBJ2-1; 10 positions agree with TRBD2. CDR3 length: 15 amino acids. Germline values: CDR1 MNHEY, CDR2 SMNVEV (reference sequence). Unmatched junction bases numbered 3, after V lost 5 bases and J lost 2 bases. CDR3 DNA sequence: TGTGCCAGCAGTCTCGGGACTAGCGCCTACAATGAGCAGTTCTTC. Translation gives CASSLGTSAYNEQFF.

V gene TRBV9 combines with J gene TRBJ1-5; TRBD1 matches 10 bases. Unmatched junction bases numbered 10, after V lost 4 bases and J lost 6 bases. The length of the CDR3 is 16 residues. From germline, CDR1 is SGDLS and CDR2 YYNGEE. CDR3 loop: CASSPRTGGEGQPQHF. The CDR3 bases are TGTGCCAGCAGCCCCCGGACAGGGGGAGAGGGTCAGCCCCAGCATTTT.

The J gene is TRBJ2-7, the V gene TRBV27; 14 positions agree with TRBD2. Germline CDR1 MNHEY, CDR2 SMNVEV (reference sequence). This CDR3 has 16 amino acids. Trimming took 5 bases from V and 5 from J; bases not matched to a gene: 8. As DNA, the CDR3 is TGTGCCAGCAGTCCGCGGACTAGCGGGAGGTTCAACGAGCAGTACTTC. Protein: CASSPRTSGRFNEQYF.

As DNA, the CDR3 is TGTGCCAGCATCCGATCGGAGGGTCAGAACACTGAAGCTTTCTTT. This sequence encodes CASIRSEGQNTEAFF. The chain carries TRBV27 and TRBJ1-1; D is uncertain. Looked up from germline, CDR1 is MNHEY and CDR2 is SMNVEV (reference sequence). Trimming took 7 bases from V and 1 from J, leaving 16 bases between them. The CDR3 sequence is 15 residues long.

The chain is built from TRBV15 and TRBJ1-4; 7 nucleotides match TRBD1. Germline V gene lookup returns CDR1 LNHNV and CDR2 YYDKDF (reference sequence). This CDR3 has 13 residues. V lost 6 bases and J lost 7; bases outside the gene matches: 5. This CDR3 is CATSFDRVEKLFF. CDR3 sequence (DNA): TGTGCCACCAGTTTCGACAGGGTTGAAAAACTGTTTTTT.

The chain links TRBV5-6 to TRBJ2-1; 7 positions match TRBD1. The ends lost 6 bases at V and 0 bases at J; junction bases unmatched: 6. The CDR3 sequence is 15 residues long. The germline V gene has CDR1 SGHDT and CDR2 YYEEEE. As DNA, the CDR3 is TGTGCCAGCACCTGGGGACAGTCCTCCTACAATGAGCAGTTCTTC. Encoded protein: CASTWGQSSYNEQFF.

V is TRBV11-2 and J is TRBJ2-7; 8 bases agree with TRBD1. The CDR3 contains 15 residues. J lost 2 bases, V lost 6 bases, and 9 bases had no gene match. Germline values: CDR1 SGHAT, CDR2 FQNNGV. CDR3 sequence: CASSPRDRNTYEQYF. CDR3 nucleotides: TGTGCCAGCAGTCCAAGGGACAGGAACACCTACGAGCAGTACTTC.

This sequence joins TRBV4-3 and TRBJ1-2; weak D call: TRBD1 (6 bases). The CDR3 covers 14 residues. V lost 0 bases to trimming and J lost 3 bases, with 8 bases between them. The germline V gene encodes CDR1 LGHNA and CDR2 YSLEER. The CDR3 DNA is TGCGCCAGCAGCCAAGAACAGGGAGACTATGGCTACACCTTC. It codes for CASSQEQGDYGYTF.

The CDR3 loop reads CATGEGENIQYF. As DNA, the CDR3 is TGTGCCACAGGAGAAGGGGAAAACATTCAGTACTTC. The rearrangement links TRBV15 to TRBJ2-4; D possibly corresponds to TRBD1 (5 bases). Germline assignment: CDR1 LNHNV and CDR2 YYDKDF (reference sequence). The CDR3 loop spans 12 amino acids. Deletions cut 9 bases from V and 5 bases from J, with 11 bases between.

The V call is TRBV28, the J call TRBJ1-1; D unclear. Germline lookup yields CDR1 MDHEN and CDR2 SYDVKM. Trimming took off 5 bases at V and 9 bases at J, with 13 bases between the two ends. The CDR3 has 12 amino acids. Here the CDR3 DNA reads TGTGCCAGCAGTCCACCTCAGCGCAAAGCTTTCTTT. This encodes CASSPPQRKAFF. Supplemented by reference TRBV28 and TRBJ1-1, the full variable domain reads DVKVTQSSRYLVKRTGEKVFLECVQDMDHENMFWYRQDPGLGLRLIYFSYDVKMKEKGDIPEGYSVSREKKERFSLILESASTNQTSMYLCASSPPQRKAFFGQGTRLTVV.

This chain joins TRBV3-1 (or the pseudogene TRBV3-2) and TRBJ1-4; D not certain. Germline V gene lookup returns CDR1 LGHDT and CDR2 YNNKEL (reference sequence). The length of the CDR3 is 14 residues. Trimming took 1 base from V and 6 from J, leaving 9 bases between them. In nucleotides, the CDR3 is TGTGCCAGCAGCCAAGGGTCAGTGGATGAAAAACTGTTTTTT. Amino acids: CASSQGSVDEKLFF.

CDR3 sequence: CASSYEQGAVDTQYF. Written as DNA, the CDR3 is TGCGCCAGCAGTTATGAACAGGGGGCGGTGGATACGCAGTATTTT. V usage is TRBV5-1 and J usage is TRBJ2-3; 9 bases agree with TRBD1. From germline, CDR1 is SGHRS and CDR2 YFSETQ. This CDR3 spans 15 amino acids. With V trimmed by 5 bases and J by 6 bases, 10 bases remained unmatched.

This sequence joins TRBV27 and TRBJ2-6; D is ambiguous. V was trimmed by 5 bases and J by 2 bases, leaving 10 bases between them. This CDR3 has 15 residues. Germline CDR1 is MNHEY and CDR2 is SMNVEV (reference sequence). This CDR3 is CASSLQRTGANVLTF. Here the CDR3 DNA reads TGTGCCAGCAGTCTCCAGAGGACTGGGGCCAACGTCCTGACTTTC.

This clone was seen only a few times. The chain combines TRBV7-6 with TRBJ1-4; tentative D call: TRBD1 (5 bases). The CDR3 runs 16 residues. V gave up 3 bases and J gave up 3 bases, with 14 bases separating them. Germline CDR1 reads SGHVS; CDR2 reads FNYEAQ. CDR3: CASSLNPGLSNEKLFF. CDR3 DNA: TGTGCCAGCAGCTTGAACCCAGGGTTGTCTAATGAAAAACTGTTTTTT. Filled out from reference TRBV7-6 and TRBJ1-4, the complete variable domain reads GAGVSQSPRYKVTKRGQDVALRCDPISGHVSLYWYRQALGQGPEFLTYFNYEAQQDKSGLPNDRFSAERPEGSISTLTIQRTEQRDSAMYRCASSLNPGLSNEKLFFGSGTQLSVL.

The CDR3 sequence: CASRPWSQEEGYTF. The CDR3 nucleotides are TGTGCCAGCAGGCCGTGGAGCCAGGAGGAAGGCTACACCTTC. The gene calls are TRBV6-5 and TRBJ1-2; D is ambiguous. Trimming removed 6 bases at V and 8 bases at J, with 19 bases between. This CDR3 region has 14 residues. Germline assignment: CDR1 MNHEY and CDR2 SVGAGI.

V usage is TRBV11-2 and J usage is TRBJ2-1; TRBD2 might be the D (5 bases). The V end was cut by 0 bases, the J end by 12 bases, with 12 bases between. The length of the CDR3 is 13 residues. The germline CDR1 and CDR2 sequences are SGHAT and FQNNGV. The CDR3 bases are TGTGCCAGCAGCTTAGATCGGGAACGTGGGCAGTTCTTC. This translates into CASSLDRERGQFF.

The rearrangement uses TRBV27 and TRBJ1-4; 7 bases agree with TRBD1. CDR3 length: 17 amino acids. The trim removed 2 bases at V and 0 bases at J, leaving 6 bases unmatched. CDR1 and CDR2 (germline): MNHEY, SMNVEV (reference sequence). The DNA for the CDR3 is TGTGCCAGCAGTTTAGAGGGCCAGGGGGCAACTAATGAAAAACTGTTTTTT. It yields the protein CASSLEGQGATNEKLFF.

The J gene is TRBJ2-7, the V gene TRBV28; D unresolved. Looked up from germline, CDR1 is MDHEN and CDR2 is SYDVKM. The CDR3 is 17 residues long. The V gene lost 2 bases and the J gene lost 0 bases, with 17 bases spanning the gap. The CDR3 is CASSLARTVVGSYEQYF. CDR3 coding DNA: TGTGCCAGCAGTTTAGCCCGTACGGTCGTCGGCTCCTACGAGCAGTACTTC.

This chain uses TRBV6-2 or TRBV6-3 with TRBJ2-3, with 7 bases identical to TRBD1. This CDR3 region has 16 residues. After removal of 1 base from V and 4 bases from J, the junction contained 8 bases not matched to a gene. Germline assignment: CDR1 MNHEY and CDR2 SVGEGT. The CDR3 region is CASSYFEPGGSDTQYF. In DNA form, the CDR3 reads TGTGCCAGCAGTTACTTCGAACCAGGGGGTTCAGATACGCAGTATTTT.